Below are 31 T cell receptor beta chains sequenced from a single sample in a study of monozygotic twins with inflammatory bowel disease. TCRdb processed the 5' RACE reads again and assigns one entry to each CDR3 protein, with no DNA. This table lists approximately 420,000 distinct CDR3 sequences. Sequenced: blood. All receptors derive from a human donor with ulcerative colitis or Crohn's disease, or a healthy co-twin of an affected twin (not recorded which).

This chain joins TRBV7-2 and TRBJ2-6; TCRdb proposes TRBD2, but this gene call is untestable without DNA. The CDR3 loop spans 17 amino acids. The germline CDR1 and CDR2 sequences are SGHTA and FQGNSA. The CDR3 is CASSQLAGSSGANVLTF.

This chain uses TRBV20-1 with TRBJ1-5. Germline V CDR1 and CDR2: DFQATT, SNEGSKA (reference sequence). This CDR3 is 15 amino acids long. This CDR3 is CSARGASVGNQPQHF.

The chain joins TRBV7-2 to TRBJ1-5. CDR1 and CDR2 (germline): SGHTA, FQGNSA. The CDR3 is 15 amino acids. Here the CDR3 reads CASSLEVGRNQPQHF. Drawing the rest from reference TRBV7-2 and TRBJ1-5, the complete variable domain is GAGVSQSPSNKVTEKGKDVELRCDPISGHTALYWYRQSLGQGLEFLIYFQGNSAPDKSGLPSDRFSAERTGGSVSTLTIQRTQQEDSAVYLCASSLEVGRNQPQHFGDGTRLSIL.

V gene TRBV7-2 combines with J gene TRBJ2-7; lacking DNA, the TRBD1 call made by TCRdb goes unchecked. CDR3 size: 12 residues. The germline V gene has CDR1 SGHTA and CDR2 FQGNSA. The CDR3 is CASSLVGGSQYF.

The rearrangement links TRBV6-1 to TRBJ1-1. From germline, CDR1 is MNHNS and CDR2 SASEGT. CDR3 length: 14 residues. CDR3 residues: CASSRGGVNTEAFF.

The chain links TRBV20-1 to TRBJ1-1. CDR1 is DFQATT and CDR2 is SNEGSKA in the germline V gene (reference sequence). The CDR3 is 13 amino acids. The CDR3: CSAQSPSDTEAFF.

The J gene is TRBJ1-5, the V gene TRBV20-1. The CDR3 is 14 amino acids. Germline lookup yields CDR1 DFQATT and CDR2 SNEGSKA (reference sequence). The CDR3 loop is CSARPDGSNQPQHF.

The chain carries TRBV7-2 and TRBJ2-7; TCRdb picks TRBD1, but there is no DNA to check that call. The CDR3 has 14 residues. Germline loops: CDR1 SGHTA, CDR2 FQGNSA. The CDR3 sequence: CASSPPPRGDEQYF. Using reference TRBV7-2 and TRBJ2-7 for the parts outside the CDR3, the full variable domain is GAGVSQSPSNKVTEKGKDVELRCDPISGHTALYWYRQSLGQGLEFLIYFQGNSAPDKSGLPSDRFSAERTGGSVSTLTIQRTQQEDSAVYLCASSPPPRGDEQYFGPGTRLTVT.

The chain links TRBV10-2 to TRBJ2-7; TCRdb picks TRBD2, but there is no DNA to check that call. The CDR3 extends over 14 amino acids. Germline lookup yields CDR1 WSHSY and CDR2 SAAADI. The chain's CDR3 is CASSELAESYEQYF.

Here the CDR3 reads CASSSSGTQETQYF. This chain connects TRBV5-1 to TRBJ2-5; the D gene TCRdb calls, TRBD2, cannot be checked with no DNA. This CDR3 is built from 14 residues. From germline, CDR1 is SGHRS and CDR2 YFSETQ.

The V call is TRBV12-3 or TRBV12-4, the J call TRBJ2-5. This CDR3 comprises 13 residues. CDR3 sequence: CASSFKLQETQYF.

The chain combines TRBV11-1 with TRBJ2-3; as DNA is missing, the TRBD2 call by TCRdb cannot be tested. The CDR3 length is 15 residues. Germline V CDR1 and CDR2: SGHAT, FQDESV (reference sequence). The chain's CDR3 is CASSSGGAGTDTQYF. Based on the CDR3 plus reference TRBV11-1 and TRBJ2-3, the full variable domain is EAEVAQSPRYKITEKSQAVAFWCDPISGHATLYWYRQILGQGPELLVQFQDESVVDDSQLPKDRFSAERLKGVDSTLKIQPAELGDSAMYLCASSSGGAGTDTQYFGPGTRLTVL.

The chain links TRBV14 to TRBJ1-2; with no DNA, the TCRdb D assignment of TRBD1 cannot be verified. This CDR3 is built from 15 residues. The germline gives CDR1 SGHDN, CDR2 FVKESK. The CDR3 sequence is CASSGTGGARYGYTF.

The chain recombines TRBV10-2 with TRBJ2-5; TCRdb's D call, TRBD1, is unchecked because there is no DNA. The CDR3 runs to 15 residues. Germline V gives CDR1 WSHSY, CDR2 SAAADI. The CDR3 protein is CASRRGLGSGETQYF.

The chain uses TRBV3-1 and TRBJ1-1. Per germline, CDR1 LGHDT and CDR2 YNNKEL (reference sequence). The CDR3 runs 15 residues. The CDR3 sequence: CASSLVVGGTTEAFF.

The V gene is TRBV7-2, the J gene TRBJ2-7; the D call of TRBD1 rests on TCRdb alone, since no DNA is present to check it. The CDR3 consists of 15 residues. Per germline, CDR1 SGHTA and CDR2 FQGNSA. CDR3 sequence: CASSPGGTGPLKQYF.

This sequence joins TRBV7-3 and TRBJ2-1; lacking DNA, the TRBD2 call made by TCRdb goes unchecked. The germline gives CDR1 SGHTA, CDR2 FQGTGA. There are 16 residues in the CDR3. The CDR3: CASSSGEGRVYNEQFF.

The rearrangement links TRBV10-3 to TRBJ2-3; absent DNA, TCRdb's TRBD2 call cannot be checked. This CDR3 spans 18 amino acids. Per germline, CDR1 ENHRY and CDR2 SYGVKD. The CDR3 here is CAISALGLAGGSTDTQYF.

This chain connects TRBV19 to TRBJ1-6. The CDR3 is 12 amino acids. Germline-derived CDR1 and CDR2 are LNHDA and SQIVND (reference sequence). This chain's CDR3 is CASSSFGSPLHF.

This chain connects TRBV6-1 to TRBJ2-6; TCRdb names TRBD1, which stays unverified in the absence of DNA. Germline values: CDR1 MNHNS, CDR2 SASEGT. The CDR3 is made up of 15 amino acids. The CDR3 region is CASGPRGSGANVLTF.

The chain recombines TRBV19 with TRBJ2-7; there is no DNA to check the TCRdb D call of TRBD1. Per germline, CDR1 LNHDA and CDR2 SQIVND (reference sequence). The CDR3 extends over 16 amino acids. The chain's CDR3 is CASSIGGPWGSYEQYF.

J is TRBJ2-7 and V is TRBV7-9; absent DNA, TCRdb's TRBD2 call cannot be checked. The CDR3 spans 13 residues. CDR1 SEHNR and CDR2 FQNEAQ come from the germline V gene (reference sequence). The chain's CDR3 is CASSLSPGRDWHF.

The chain combines TRBV5-4 with TRBJ2-2. Germline V gene sequence: CDR1 SGHNT, CDR2 YYREEE (reference sequence). CDR3 length: 16 amino acids. CDR3: CASSLAFSGNTGELFF.

The chain carries TRBV10-3 and TRBJ2-5; TCRdb reports TRBD2, a call that lacks DNA to check it against. The CDR3 runs to 15 residues. CDR1 and CDR2 (germline): ENHRY, SYGVKD. The CDR3 reads CAISESGGAKETQYF.

This chain uses TRBV29-1 with TRBJ2-1; the TCRdb D gene call, TRBD1, has no DNA to confirm it. CDR3 length: 15 residues. Per the germline V gene, CDR1 is SQVTM and CDR2 is ANQGSEA. The CDR3: CSVKFVGVYQGEQFF.

This sequence joins TRBV20-1 and TRBJ1-4; TCRdb's D call, TRBD1, is unchecked because there is no DNA. The germline V gene encodes CDR1 DFQATT and CDR2 SNEGSKA (reference sequence). CDR3 length equals 14 residues. The CDR3 is CSAGRQGANEKLFF.

The CDR3 here is CASSRTAYNEQFF. This chain connects TRBV7-2 to TRBJ2-1. This CDR3 has 13 residues. CDR1 and CDR2 from the germline V gene are SGHTA and FQGNSA.

J is TRBJ1-1 and V is TRBV29-1; there is no DNA to check the TCRdb D call of TRBD1. The CDR3 covers 13 residues. Germline lookup yields CDR1 SQVTM and CDR2 ANQGSEA. Here the CDR3 reads CSVEGQLNTEAFF.

This sequence joins TRBV25-1 and TRBJ2-2; TCRdb returns TRBD2, unconfirmable since there is no DNA. Germline V CDR1 and CDR2: MGHDK, SYGVNS. The CDR3 sequence is 15 residues long. The CDR3 sequence: CARGSGTRDTGELFF.

The chain is built from TRBV7-9 and TRBJ2-1; TCRdb's D call, TRBD1, is unchecked because there is no DNA. Germline V gene lookup returns CDR1 SEHNR and CDR2 FQNEAQ (reference sequence). CDR3 size: 11 residues. CDR3 residues: CASSREGGQFF.

The gene calls are TRBV28 and TRBJ1-2. The CDR3 runs to 15 residues. Germline loops: CDR1 MDHEN, CDR2 SYDVKM. This CDR3 reads CASSLGQVLIYGYTF.